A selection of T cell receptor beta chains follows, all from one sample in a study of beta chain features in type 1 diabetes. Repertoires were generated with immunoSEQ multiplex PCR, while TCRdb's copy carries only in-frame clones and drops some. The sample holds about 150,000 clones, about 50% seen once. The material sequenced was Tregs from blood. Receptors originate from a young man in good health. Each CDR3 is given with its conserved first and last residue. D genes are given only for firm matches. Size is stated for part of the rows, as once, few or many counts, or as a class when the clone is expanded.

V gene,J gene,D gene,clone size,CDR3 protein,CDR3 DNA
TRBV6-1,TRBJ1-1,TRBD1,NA,CASSLTGVHTEAFF,TGTGCCAGCAGTCTAACAGGGGTGCACACTGAAGCTTTCTTT
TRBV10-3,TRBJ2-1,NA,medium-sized,CAISVSESEQFF,TGTGCCATCAGTGTGAGCGAAAGTGAGCAGTTCTTC
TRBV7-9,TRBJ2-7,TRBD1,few,CASSQTGADSYEQYF,TGTGCCAGCAGCCAAACAGGGGCCGACTCCTACGAGCAGTACTTC
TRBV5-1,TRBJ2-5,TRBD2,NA,CASSIRAGAETQYF,TGCGCCAGCAGCATACGAGCGGGAGCTGAGACCCAGTACTTC
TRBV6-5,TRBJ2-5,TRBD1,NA,CASSFGQGQETQYF,TGTGCCAGCTCTTTTGGACAGGGTCAAGAGACCCAGTACTTC
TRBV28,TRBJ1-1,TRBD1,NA,CASSFRNRGLTEAFF,TGTGCCAGCAGTTTTCGAAACAGGGGGCTCACTGAAGCTTTCTTT
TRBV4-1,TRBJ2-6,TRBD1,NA,CASSQEDRTGGIGANVLTF,TGCGCCAGCAGCCAAGAAGATCGGACAGGGGGGATTGGGGCCAACGTCCTGACTTTC
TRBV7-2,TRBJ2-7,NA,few,CASTLGAGHYEQYF,TGTGCCAGCACCTTGGGGGCAGGACACTACGAGCAGTACTTC
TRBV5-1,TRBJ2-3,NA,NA,CASSLGGGSRDTQYF,TGCGCCAGCAGCTTGGGAGGTGGGAGTCGGGATACGCAGTATTTT
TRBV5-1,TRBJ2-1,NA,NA,CASSLGAGEQFF,TGCGCCAGCAGCTTGGGGGCCGGCGAGCAGTTCTTC
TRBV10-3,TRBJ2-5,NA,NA,CAISVPGIETQYF,TGTGCCATCAGTGTCCCGGGGATAGAGACCCAGTACTTC
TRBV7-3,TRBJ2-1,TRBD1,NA,CASRVAGQGYNEQFF,TGTGCCAGCAGGGTTGCGGGACAGGGTTACAATGAGCAGTTCTTC
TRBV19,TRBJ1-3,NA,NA,CASSTTPPTGNTIYF,TGTGCCAGTAGTACGACACCACCGACTGGAAACACCATATATTTT
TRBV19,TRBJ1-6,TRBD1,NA,CASRRTGGGSPLHF,TGTGCCAGTAGGAGGACAGGGGGCGGTTCACCCCTCCACTTT
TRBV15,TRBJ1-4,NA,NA,CATSRERGEKLFF,TGTGCCACCAGCAGAGAGCGAGGTGAAAAACTGTTTTTT
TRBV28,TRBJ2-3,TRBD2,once,CASSGWTSSTDTQYF,TGTGCCAGCAGCGGATGGACTAGCAGTACAGATACGCAGTATTTT
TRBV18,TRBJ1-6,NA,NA,CASSPSTNYNSPLHF,TGTGCCAGCTCACCTTCAACAAACTATAATTCACCCCTCCACTTT
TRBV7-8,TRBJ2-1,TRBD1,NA,CASSKLTGYNEQFF,TGTGCCAGCAGCAAATTGACAGGGTACAATGAGCAGTTCTTC
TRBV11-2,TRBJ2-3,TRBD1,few,CASSPGPDRETQYF,TGTGCCAGCAGCCCCGGGCCGGACAGGGAAACGCAGTATTTT
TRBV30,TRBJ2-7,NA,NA,CAWSTRFYEQYF,TGTGCCTGGAGTACTAGATTCTACGAGCAGTACTTC
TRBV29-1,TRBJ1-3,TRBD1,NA,CSVGTGSSGNTIYF,TGCAGCGTCGGGACAGGGAGCTCTGGAAACACCATATATTTT
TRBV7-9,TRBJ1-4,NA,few,CASSLGWAAAEKLFF,TGTGCCAGCAGCTTAGGGTGGGCTGCTGCCGAAAAACTGTTTTTT
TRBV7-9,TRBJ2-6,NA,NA,CASSLFTKTGANVLTF,TGTGCCAGCAGCTTATTTACAAAAACTGGGGCCAACGTCCTGACTTTC
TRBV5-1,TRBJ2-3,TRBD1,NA,CASSNGQAWGDTQYF,TGCGCCAGCAGCAACGGACAGGCCTGGGGAGATACGCAGTATTTT
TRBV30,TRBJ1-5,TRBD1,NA,CAWSHKGTGGFYSNQPQHF,TGTGCCTGGAGTCATAAGGGGACAGGGGGCTTTTATAGCAATCAGCCCCAGCATTTT
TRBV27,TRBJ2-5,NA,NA,CASSFLGSGEQYF,TGTGCCAGCAGTTTTTTGGGTTCTGGAGAGCAGTACTTC
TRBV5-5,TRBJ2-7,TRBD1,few,CASSQDRVHEQYF,TGTGCCAGCAGCCAGGACAGGGTCCACGAGCAGTACTTC
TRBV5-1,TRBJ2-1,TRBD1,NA,CASSLVRGRGHDEQFF,TGCGCCAGCAGCTTGGTTCGGGGCAGGGGGCACGATGAGCAGTTCTTC
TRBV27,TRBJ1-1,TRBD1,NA,CASSSRTGALPLNTEAFF,TGTGCCAGCAGTTCACGGACAGGGGCCCTCCCTTTGAACACTGAAGCTTTCTTT
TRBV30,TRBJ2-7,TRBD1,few,CAWGRDRGYEQYF,TGTGCCTGGGGTCGGGACAGGGGCTACGAGCAGTACTTC
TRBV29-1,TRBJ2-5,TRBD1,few,CSVGPGGMETQYF,TGCAGCGTCGGGCCAGGGGGCATGGAGACCCAGTACTTC
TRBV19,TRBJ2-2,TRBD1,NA,CASRTGGRIGELFF,TGTGCCAGTAGAACAGGGGGCAGAATCGGGGAGCTGTTTTTT
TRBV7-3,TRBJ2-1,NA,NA,CASSLGAQTYNEQFF,TGTGCCAGCAGCCTTGGGGCCCAGACCTACAATGAGCAGTTCTTC
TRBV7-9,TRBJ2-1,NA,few,CASNVDPGDYNEQFF,TGTGCCAGCAACGTGGACCCCGGGGACTACAATGAGCAGTTCTTC
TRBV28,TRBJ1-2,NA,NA,CASSSTGQGLYGYTF,TGTGCCAGCAGTTCCACAGGCCAGGGGCTCTATGGCTACACCTTC
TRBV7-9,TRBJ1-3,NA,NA,CASSVTYRANSGNTIYF,TGTGCCAGCAGCGTAACGTACAGGGCTAACTCTGGAAACACCATATATTTT
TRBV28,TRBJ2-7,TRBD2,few,CASSKGRGLAGNYEQYF,TGTGCCAGCAGCAAAGGGAGGGGGCTAGCGGGGAACTACGAGCAGTACTTC
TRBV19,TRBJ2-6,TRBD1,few,CASRQGISGANVLTF,TGTGCCAGCAGACAGGGGATCTCTGGGGCCAACGTCCTGACTTTC
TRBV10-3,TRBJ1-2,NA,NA,CAISGQNNYGYTF,TGTGCCATCAGTGGACAAAATAACTATGGCTACACCTTC
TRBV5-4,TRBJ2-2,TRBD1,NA,CASSLGVGRGRGELFF,TGTGCCAGCAGCTTGGGGGTCGGCAGGGGGCGCGGGGAGCTGTTTTTT
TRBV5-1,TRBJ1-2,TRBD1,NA,CASRPGTGGIGYTF,TGCGCCAGCAGACCGGGGACAGGGGGCATTGGCTACACCTTC
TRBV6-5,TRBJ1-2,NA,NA,CASSYSILSYGYTF,TGTGCCAGCAGTTACTCGATCCTGAGCTATGGCTACACCTTC
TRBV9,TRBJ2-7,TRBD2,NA,CASSATSGPYEQYF,TGTGCCAGCAGCGCAACTAGCGGACCTTACGAGCAGTACTTC
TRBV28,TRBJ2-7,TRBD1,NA,CASRQQGDPYEQYF,TGTGCCAGCAGGCAACAGGGGGACCCCTACGAGCAGTACTTC
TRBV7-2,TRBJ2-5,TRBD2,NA,CASSLAGPGGRGTQYF,TGTGCCAGCAGCTTAGCTGGGCCGGGGGGGCGGGGGACCCAGTACTTC
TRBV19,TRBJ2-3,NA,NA,CASSASEGDTQYF,TGTGCCAGTAGTGCTTCAGAGGGAGATACGCAGTATTTT
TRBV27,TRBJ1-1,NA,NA,CASSEGTYTEAFF,TGTGCCAGCAGTGAGGGGACTTACACTGAAGCTTTCTTT
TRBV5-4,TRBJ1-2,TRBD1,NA,CASTLGQGLNYGYTF,TGTGCCAGCACCCTGGGACAGGGGCTTAACTATGGCTACACCTTC